This TCR beta chain derives from a study of glioma-infiltrating T cells after dendritic cell vaccination. Study in general: Dendritic cell vaccination trial patients had either newly diagnosed or recurrent glioblastoma.

CDR3 length equals 15 residues. Germline CDR1 and CDR2: SGHDT and YYEEEE. With V trimmed by 4 bases and J by 4 bases, 5 bases remained unmatched. The primer mix had 60 V beta and 13 J beta primers. Method: immunoSEQ multiplex PCR; TCRdb's copy keeps in-frame clones and lacks some. Among 85,000 to 95,000 clones listed, 80% to 90% were seen once. The gene calls are TRBV5-6 and TRBJ2-7; 13 positions agree with TRBD2. The sequences come from blood, collected before dendritic cell vaccination. The clonotype originates from a human donor with glioblastoma. In DNA form, the CDR3 reads TGTGCCAGCAGCCCCGGGACTAGCGGGATTTACGAGCAGTACTTC. It specifies CASSPGTSGIYEQYF.